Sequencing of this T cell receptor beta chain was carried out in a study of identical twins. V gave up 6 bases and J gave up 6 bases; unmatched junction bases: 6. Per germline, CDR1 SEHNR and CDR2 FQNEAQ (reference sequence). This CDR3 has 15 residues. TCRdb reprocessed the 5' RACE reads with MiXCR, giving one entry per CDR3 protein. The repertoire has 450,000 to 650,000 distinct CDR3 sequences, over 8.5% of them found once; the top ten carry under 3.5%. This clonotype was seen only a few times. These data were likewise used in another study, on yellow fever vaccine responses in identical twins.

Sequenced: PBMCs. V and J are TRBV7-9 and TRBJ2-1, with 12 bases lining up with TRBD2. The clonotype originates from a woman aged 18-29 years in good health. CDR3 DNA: TGTGCCAGCAGTTCTAGCGGGAGGGCCAGCAATGAGCAGTTCTTC. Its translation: CASSSSGRASNEQFF.